This T cell receptor beta chain stems from a study of blood T cell repertoires in COVID-19. This table comes from immunoSEQ multiplex PCR, and its TCRdb copy is limited to in-frame clones, with some not included. The table lists about 340,000 clones, about four fifths of them singletons. The CDR3 is 14 amino acids. The ends were cut back, 0 bases at V and 4 bases at J, with 9 bases in the middle. Germline V CDR1 and CDR2: SGHAT, FQNNGV. This chain joins TRBV11-2 and TRBJ2-5; D possibly corresponds to TRBD2 (6 bases). The specimen was peripheral blood. The source of this sequence is a man aged 25-45 years with active or convalescent COVID-19. Here the CDR3 DNA reads TGTGCCAGCAGCTTAGATTGGAGGGGAGAGACCCAGTACTTC. It is translated as CASSLDWRGETQYF.